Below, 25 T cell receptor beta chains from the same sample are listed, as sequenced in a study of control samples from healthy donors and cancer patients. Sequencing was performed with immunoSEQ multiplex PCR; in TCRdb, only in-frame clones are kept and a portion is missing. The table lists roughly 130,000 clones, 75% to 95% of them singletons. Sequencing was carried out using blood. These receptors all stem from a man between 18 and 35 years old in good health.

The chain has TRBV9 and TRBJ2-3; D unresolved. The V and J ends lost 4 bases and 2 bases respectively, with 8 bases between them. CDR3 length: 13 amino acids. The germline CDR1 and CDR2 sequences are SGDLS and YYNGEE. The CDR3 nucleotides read TGTGCCAGCAGCCCCTACGACACAGATACGCAGTATTTT. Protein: CASSPYDTDTQYF.

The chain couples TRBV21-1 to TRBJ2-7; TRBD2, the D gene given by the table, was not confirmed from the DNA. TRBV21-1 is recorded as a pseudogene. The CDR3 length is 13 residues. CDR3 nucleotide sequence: TGTGCCAGCATCCGCATTCCGGGGTGCGAGCAGTACGTC. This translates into CASIRIPGCEQYV.

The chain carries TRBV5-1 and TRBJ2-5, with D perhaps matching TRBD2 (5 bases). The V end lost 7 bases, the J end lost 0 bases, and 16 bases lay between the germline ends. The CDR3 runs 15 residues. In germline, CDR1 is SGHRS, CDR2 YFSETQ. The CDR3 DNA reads TGCGCCAGCTCCTGGGGAGTTGGTTACCAAGAGACCCAGTACTTC. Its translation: CASSWGVGYQETQYF.

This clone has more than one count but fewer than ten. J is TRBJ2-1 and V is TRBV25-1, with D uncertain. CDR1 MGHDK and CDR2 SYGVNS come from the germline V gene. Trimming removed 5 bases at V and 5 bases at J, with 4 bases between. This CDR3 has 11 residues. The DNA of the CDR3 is TGTGCCAGCAGTTCCAACAATGAGCAGTTCTTC. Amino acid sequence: CASSSNNEQFF.

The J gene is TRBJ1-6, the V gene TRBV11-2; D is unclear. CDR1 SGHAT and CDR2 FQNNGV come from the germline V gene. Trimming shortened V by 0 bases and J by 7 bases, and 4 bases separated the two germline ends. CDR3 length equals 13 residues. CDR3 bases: TGTGCCAGCAGCTTAGAGCCCAATTCACCCCTCCACTTT. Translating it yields CASSLEPNSPLHF.

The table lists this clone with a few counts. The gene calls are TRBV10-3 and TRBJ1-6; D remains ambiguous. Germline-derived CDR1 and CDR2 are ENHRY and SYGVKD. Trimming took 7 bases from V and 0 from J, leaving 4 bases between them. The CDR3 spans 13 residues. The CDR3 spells CAITPSYNSPLHF. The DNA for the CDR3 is TGTGCCATCACCCCCTCCTATAATTCACCCCTCCACTTT.

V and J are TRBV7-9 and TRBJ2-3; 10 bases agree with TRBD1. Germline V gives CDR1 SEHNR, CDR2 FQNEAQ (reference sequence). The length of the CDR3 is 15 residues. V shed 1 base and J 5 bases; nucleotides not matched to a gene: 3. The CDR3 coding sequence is TGTGCCAGCAGCTTAGGCAGGACAGGGGGAGATACGCAGTATTTT. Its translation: CASSLGRTGGDTQYF.

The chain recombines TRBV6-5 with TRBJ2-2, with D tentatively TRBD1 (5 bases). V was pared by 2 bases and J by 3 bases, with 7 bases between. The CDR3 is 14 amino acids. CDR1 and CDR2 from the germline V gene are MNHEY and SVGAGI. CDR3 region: CASSYRGDTGELFF. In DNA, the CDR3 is TGTGCCAGCAGTTACAGGGGTGACACCGGGGAGCTGTTTTTT.

CDR3: CASSLVWPGKDEQYV. CDR3 in DNA: TGTGCCAGCAGCTTAGTTTGGCCAGGGAAGGACGAGCAGTACGTC. V is TRBV7-8 and J is TRBJ2-7; weak D call: TRBD1 (5 bases). Germline V gene lookup returns CDR1 SGHVS and CDR2 FQNEAQ. There are 15 residues in the CDR3. With 1 base removed from V and 5 bases from J, the gap between germline ends came to 15 bases.

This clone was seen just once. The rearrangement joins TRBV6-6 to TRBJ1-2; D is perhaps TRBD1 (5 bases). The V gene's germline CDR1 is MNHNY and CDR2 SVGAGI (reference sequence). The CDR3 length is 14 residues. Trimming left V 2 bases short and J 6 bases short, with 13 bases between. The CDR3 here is CASSYDAGRDGYTF. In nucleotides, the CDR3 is TGTGCCAGCAGTTACGACGCGGGCAGGGATGGCTACACCTTC.

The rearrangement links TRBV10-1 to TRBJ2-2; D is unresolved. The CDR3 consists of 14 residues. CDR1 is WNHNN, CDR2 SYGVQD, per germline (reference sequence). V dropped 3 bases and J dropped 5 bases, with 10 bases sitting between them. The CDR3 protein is CASSDGRATGELFF. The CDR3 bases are TGCGCCAGCAGTGATGGCCGAGCAACCGGGGAGCTGTTTTTT.

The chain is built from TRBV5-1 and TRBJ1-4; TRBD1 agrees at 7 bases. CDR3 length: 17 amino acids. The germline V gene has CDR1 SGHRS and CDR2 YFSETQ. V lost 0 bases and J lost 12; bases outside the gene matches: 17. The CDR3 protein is CASSLAPVGTASGELFF. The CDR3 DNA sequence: TGCGCCAGCAGCTTGGCCCCAGTTGGGACAGCCTCCGGGGAACTGTTTTTT.

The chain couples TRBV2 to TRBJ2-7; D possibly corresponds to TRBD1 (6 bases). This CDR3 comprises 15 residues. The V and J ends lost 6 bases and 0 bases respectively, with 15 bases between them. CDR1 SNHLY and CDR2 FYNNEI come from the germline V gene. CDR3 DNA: TGTGCCAGCAGGGAGAGAGGGGGTAGCTCCTACGAGCAGTACGTC. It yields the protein CASRERGGSSYEQYV.

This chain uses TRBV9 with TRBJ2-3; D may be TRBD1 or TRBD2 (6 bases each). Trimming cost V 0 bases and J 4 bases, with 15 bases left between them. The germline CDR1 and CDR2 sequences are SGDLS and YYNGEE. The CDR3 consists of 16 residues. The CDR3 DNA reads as TGTGCCAGCAGCGTAGTTCCAGAGGGGGGCCCAGATACGCAGTATTTT. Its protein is CASSVVPEGGPDTQYF.

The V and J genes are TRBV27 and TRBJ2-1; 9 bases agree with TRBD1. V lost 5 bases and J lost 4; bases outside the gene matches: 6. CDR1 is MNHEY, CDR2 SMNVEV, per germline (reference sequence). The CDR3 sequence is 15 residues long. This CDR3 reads CASSQQGAPYNEQFF. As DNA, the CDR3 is TGTGCCAGCAGTCAACAGGGGGCACCTTACAATGAGCAGTTCTTC.

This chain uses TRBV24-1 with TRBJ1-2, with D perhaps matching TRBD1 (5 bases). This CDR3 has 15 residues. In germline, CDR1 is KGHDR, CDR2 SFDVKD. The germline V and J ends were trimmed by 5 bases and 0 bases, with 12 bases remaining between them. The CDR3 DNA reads TGTGCCACCAGTGTCGGGACCGGGGCTAACTATGGCTACACCTTC. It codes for CATSVGTGANYGYTF.

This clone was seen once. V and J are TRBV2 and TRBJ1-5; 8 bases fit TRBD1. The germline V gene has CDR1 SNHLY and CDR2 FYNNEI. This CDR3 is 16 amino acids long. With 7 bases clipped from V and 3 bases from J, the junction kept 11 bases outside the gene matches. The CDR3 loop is CASTLGAGGDNQPQHF. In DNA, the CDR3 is TGTGCCAGCACCCTAGGGGCAGGGGGCGACAATCAGCCCCAGCATTTT. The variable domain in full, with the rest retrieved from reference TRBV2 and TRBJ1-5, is EPEVTQTPSHQVTQMGQEVILRCVPISNHLYFYWYRQILGQKVEFLVSFYNNEISEKSEIFDDQFSVERPDGSNFTLKIRSTKLEDSAMYFCASTLGAGGDNQPQHFGDGTRLSIL.

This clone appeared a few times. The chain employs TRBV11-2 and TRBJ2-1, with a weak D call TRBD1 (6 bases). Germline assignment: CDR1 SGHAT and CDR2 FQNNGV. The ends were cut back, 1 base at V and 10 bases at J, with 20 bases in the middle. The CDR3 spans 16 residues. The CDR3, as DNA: TGTGCCAGCAGCTTAGGTCTTACGGACAGCTTAGGCGAGCAGTTCTTC. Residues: CASSLGLTDSLGEQFF.

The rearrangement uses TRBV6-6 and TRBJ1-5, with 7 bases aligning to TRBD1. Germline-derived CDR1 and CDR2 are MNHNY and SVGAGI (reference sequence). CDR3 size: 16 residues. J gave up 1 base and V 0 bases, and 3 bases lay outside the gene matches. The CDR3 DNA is TGTGCCAGCAGTTACTCGACAGGGAAAAGCAATCAGCCCCAGCATTTT. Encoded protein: CASSYSTGKSNQPQHF.

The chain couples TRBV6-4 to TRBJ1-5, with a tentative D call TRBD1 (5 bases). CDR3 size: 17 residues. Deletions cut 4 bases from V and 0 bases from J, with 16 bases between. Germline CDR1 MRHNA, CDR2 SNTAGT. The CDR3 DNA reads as TGTGCCAGCAGTGCGCACAGGAGAGTGGATAGCAATCAGCCCCAGCATTTT. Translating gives CASSAHRRVDSNQPQHF.

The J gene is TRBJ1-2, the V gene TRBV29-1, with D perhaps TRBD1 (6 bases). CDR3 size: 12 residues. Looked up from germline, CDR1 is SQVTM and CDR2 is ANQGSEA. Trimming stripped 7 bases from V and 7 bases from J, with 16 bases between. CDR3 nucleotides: TGCAGCGCCCTTGGGGGGGCGCTTGGCTACACCTTC. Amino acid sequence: CSALGGALGYTF. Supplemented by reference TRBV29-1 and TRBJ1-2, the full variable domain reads SAVISQKPSRDICQRGTSLTIQCQVDSQVTMMFWYRQQPGQSLTLIATANQGSEATYESGFVIDKFPISRPNLTFSTLTVSNMSPEDSSIYLCSALGGALGYTFGSGTRLTVV.

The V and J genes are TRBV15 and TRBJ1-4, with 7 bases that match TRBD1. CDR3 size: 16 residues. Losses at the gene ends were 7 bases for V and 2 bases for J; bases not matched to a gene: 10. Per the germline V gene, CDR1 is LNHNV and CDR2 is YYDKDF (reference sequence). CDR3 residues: CATNPDGDSTNEKLFF. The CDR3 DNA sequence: TGTGCCACCAACCCCGACGGGGACAGCACTAATGAAAAACTGTTTTTT.

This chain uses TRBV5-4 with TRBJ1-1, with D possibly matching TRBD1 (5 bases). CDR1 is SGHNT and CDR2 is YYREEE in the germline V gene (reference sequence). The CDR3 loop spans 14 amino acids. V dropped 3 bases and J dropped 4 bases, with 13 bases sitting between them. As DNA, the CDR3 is TGTGCCAGCAGCTCCCTGGACATGGTCACTGAAGCTTTCTTT. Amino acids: CASSSLDMVTEAFF.

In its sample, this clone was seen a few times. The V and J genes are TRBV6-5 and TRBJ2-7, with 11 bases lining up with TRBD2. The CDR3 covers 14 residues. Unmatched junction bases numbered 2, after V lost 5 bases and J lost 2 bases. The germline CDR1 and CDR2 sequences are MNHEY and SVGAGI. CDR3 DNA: TGTGCCAGCAGTAATAGCGGGGGGGCCTACGAGCAGTACTTC. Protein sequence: CASSNSGGAYEQYF.

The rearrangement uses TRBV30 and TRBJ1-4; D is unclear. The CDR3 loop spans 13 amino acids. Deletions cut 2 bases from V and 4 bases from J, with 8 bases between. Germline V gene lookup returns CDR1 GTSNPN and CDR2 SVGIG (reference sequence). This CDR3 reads CAWSLALNEKLFF. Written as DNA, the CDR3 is TGTGCCTGGAGTCTAGCTCTTAATGAAAAACTGTTTTTT.